This TCR beta chain was identified during a study of blood T cells in healthy people across ages. CDR3 length equals 12 residues. Germline lookup yields CDR1 DFQATT and CDR2 SNEGSKA (reference sequence). Trimming pared 6 bases from V and 0 bases from J, leaving 9 bases between. A second 7 to 11 cycle PCR used barcoded and J-beta primers. TCRdb reprocessed the 5' RACE reads with MiXCR, giving one entry per CDR3 protein. The sample records approximately 700,000 distinct CDR3 sequences, roughly 32% being singletons. This clonotype showed up many times. The receptor's source is a woman of 80 years or more in good health. The genes are TRBV20-1 and TRBJ2-7; weak D call: TRBD2 (5 bases). Sequenced material: blood. For the CDR3, the DNA is TGCAGTGCAAGCGGAGACTCCTACGAGCAGTACTTC. As protein: CSASGDSYEQYF.